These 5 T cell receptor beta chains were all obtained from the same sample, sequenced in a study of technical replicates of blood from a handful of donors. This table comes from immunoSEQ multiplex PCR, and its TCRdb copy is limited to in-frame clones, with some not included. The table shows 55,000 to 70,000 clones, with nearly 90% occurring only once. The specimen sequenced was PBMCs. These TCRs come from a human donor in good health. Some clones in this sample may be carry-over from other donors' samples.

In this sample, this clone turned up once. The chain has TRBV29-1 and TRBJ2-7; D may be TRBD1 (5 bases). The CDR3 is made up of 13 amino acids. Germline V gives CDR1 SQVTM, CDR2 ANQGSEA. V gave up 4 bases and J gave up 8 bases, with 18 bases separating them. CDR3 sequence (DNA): TGCAGCGTTGGATCTTCAGGGTTCCCGCAGCAGTACTTC. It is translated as CSVGSSGFPQQYF.

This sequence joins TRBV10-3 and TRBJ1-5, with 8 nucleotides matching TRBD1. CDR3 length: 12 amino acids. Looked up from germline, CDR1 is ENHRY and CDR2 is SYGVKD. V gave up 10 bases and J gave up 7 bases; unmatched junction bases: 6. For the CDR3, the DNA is TGTGCCACTCGGACAGGGAGCCAGCCCCAGCATTTT. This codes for CATRTGSQPQHF.

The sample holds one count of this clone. The CDR3 DNA is TGTGCCAGCAGCCTCCATGGCCTAGGGGGTGTCGATGAGCAGTTCTTC. Translated, it gives CASSLHGLGGVDEQFF. This chain links TRBV11-2 with TRBJ2-1; D possibly corresponds to TRBD1 (6 bases). The germline gives CDR1 SGHAT, CDR2 FQNNGV. The CDR3 sequence is 16 residues long. Trimming took 5 bases from V and 8 from J, leaving 22 bases between them. The whole variable domain, remainder taken from reference TRBV11-2 and TRBJ2-1, is EAGVAQSPRYKIIEKRQSVAFWCNPISGHATLYWYQQILGQGPKLLIQFQNNGVVDDSQLPKDRFSAERLKGVDSTLKIQPAKLEDSAVYLCASSLHGLGGVDEQFFGPGTRLTVL.

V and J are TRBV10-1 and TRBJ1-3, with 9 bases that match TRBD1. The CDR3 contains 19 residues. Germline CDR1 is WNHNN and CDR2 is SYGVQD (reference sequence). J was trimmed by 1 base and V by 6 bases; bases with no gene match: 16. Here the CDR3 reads CASSSYTRTGTGSGNTIYF. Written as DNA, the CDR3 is TGCGCCAGCAGCTCCTATACCCGGACCGGGACAGGGTCTGGAAACACCATATATTTT.

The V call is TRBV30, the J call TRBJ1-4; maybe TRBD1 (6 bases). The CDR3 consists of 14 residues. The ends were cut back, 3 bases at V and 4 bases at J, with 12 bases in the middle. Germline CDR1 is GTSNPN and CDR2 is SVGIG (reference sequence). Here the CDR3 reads CAWSAGTINEKLFF. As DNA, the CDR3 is TGTGCCTGGAGCGCCGGGACAATTAATGAAAAACTGTTTTTT. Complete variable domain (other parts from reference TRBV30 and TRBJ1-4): SQTIHQWPATLVQPVGSPLSLECTVEGTSNPNLYWYRQAAGRGLQLLFYSVGIGQISSEVPQNLSASRPQDRQFILSSKKLLLSDSGFYLCAWSAGTINEKLFFGSGTQLSVL.